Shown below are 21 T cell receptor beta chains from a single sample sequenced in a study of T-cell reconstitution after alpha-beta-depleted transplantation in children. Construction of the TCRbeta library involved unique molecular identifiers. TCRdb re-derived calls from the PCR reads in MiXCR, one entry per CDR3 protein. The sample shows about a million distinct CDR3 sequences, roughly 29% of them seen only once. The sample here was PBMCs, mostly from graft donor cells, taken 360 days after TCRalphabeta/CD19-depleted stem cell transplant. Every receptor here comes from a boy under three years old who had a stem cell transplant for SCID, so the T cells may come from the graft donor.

The DNA for the CDR3 is TGTGCCAGCAGCCAGAGTGACTATTCGGATGAGCAGTTCTTC. It is translated as CASSQSDYSDEQFF. The chain employs TRBV3-1 and TRBJ2-1; D is perhaps TRBD2 (5 bases). CDR3 length: 14 amino acids. CDR1 and CDR2 (germline): LGHDT, YNNKEL (reference sequence). V was clipped by 3 bases and J by 8 bases, with 14 bases between them.

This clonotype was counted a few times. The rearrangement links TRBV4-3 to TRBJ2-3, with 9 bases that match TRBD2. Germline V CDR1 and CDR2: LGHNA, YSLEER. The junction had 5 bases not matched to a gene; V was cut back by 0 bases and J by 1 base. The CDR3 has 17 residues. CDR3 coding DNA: TGCGCCAGCAGCCAAGATTCGGTAGCGGGGGGCACAGATACGCAGTATTTT. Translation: CASSQDSVAGGTDTQYF.

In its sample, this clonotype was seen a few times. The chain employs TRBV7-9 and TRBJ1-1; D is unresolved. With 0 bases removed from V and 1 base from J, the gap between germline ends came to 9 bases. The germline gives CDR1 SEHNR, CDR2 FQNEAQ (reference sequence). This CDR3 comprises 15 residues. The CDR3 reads CASSLARKENTEAFF. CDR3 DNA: TGTGCCAGCAGCTTAGCGCGTAAGGAGAACACTGAAGCTTTCTTT.

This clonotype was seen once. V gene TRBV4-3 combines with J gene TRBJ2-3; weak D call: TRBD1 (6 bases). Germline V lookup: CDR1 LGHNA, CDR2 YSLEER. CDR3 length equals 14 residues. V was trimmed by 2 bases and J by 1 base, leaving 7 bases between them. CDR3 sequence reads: CASSQWTGTDTQYF. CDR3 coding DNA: TGCGCCAGCAGCCAATGGACAGGCACAGATACGCAGTATTTT.

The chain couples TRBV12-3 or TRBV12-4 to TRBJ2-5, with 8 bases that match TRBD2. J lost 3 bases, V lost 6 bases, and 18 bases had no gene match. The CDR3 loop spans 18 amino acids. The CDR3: CASSRRSSGVSGKETQYF. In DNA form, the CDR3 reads TGTGCCAGCAGCCGCCGGAGTAGCGGGGTGTCTGGTAAAGAGACCCAGTACTTC.

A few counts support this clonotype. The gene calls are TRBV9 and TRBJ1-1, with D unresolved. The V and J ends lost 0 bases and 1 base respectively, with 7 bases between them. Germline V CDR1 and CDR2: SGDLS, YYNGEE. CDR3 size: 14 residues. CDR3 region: CASSVAARNTEAFF. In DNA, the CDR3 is TGTGCCAGCAGCGTAGCGGCAAGGAACACTGAAGCTTTCTTT.

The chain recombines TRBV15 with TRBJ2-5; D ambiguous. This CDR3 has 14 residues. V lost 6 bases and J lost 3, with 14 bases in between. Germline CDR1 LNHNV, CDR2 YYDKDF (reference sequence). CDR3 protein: CATRSLGMKETQYF. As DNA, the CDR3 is TGTGCCACCAGGTCGTTGGGGATGAAAGAGACCCAGTACTTC.

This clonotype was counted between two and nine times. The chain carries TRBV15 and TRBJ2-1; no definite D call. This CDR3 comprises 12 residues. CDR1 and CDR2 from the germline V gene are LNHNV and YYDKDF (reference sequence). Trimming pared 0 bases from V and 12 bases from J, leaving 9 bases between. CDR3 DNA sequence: TGTGCCACCAGCAGAGATGGGTTAGGGCAGTTCTTC. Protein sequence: CATSRDGLGQFF.

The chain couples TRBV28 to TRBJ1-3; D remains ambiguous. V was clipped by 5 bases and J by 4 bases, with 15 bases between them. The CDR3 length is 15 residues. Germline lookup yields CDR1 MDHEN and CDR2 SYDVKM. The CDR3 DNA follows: TGTGCCAGCAGTCCCCTTTTGCACCTCGGAAACACCATATATTTT. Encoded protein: CASSPLLHLGNTIYF.

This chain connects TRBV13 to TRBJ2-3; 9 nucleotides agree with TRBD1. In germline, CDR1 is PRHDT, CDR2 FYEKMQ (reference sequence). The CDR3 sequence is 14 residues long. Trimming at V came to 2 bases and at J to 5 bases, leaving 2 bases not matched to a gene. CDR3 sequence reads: CASSLWTGVDTQYF. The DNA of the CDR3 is TGTGCCAGCAGCTTATGGACAGGGGTAGATACGCAGTATTTT.

CDR3 residues: CSVSTRLASYNEQFF. CDR3 nucleotide sequence: TGCAGCGTTAGTACTCGACTAGCGAGCTACAATGAGCAGTTCTTC. The chain uses TRBV29-1 and TRBJ2-1, with TRBD2 matching over 8 bases. V lost 5 bases to trimming and J lost 3 bases; unmatched junction nucleotides: 9. Looked up from germline, CDR1 is SQVTM and CDR2 is ANQGSEA. There are 15 residues in the CDR3.

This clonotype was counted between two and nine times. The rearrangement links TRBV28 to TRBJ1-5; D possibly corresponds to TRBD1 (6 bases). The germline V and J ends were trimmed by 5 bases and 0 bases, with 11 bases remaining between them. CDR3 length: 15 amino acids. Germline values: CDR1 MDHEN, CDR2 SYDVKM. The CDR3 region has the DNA TGTGCCAGCAGTCCCTCAGGGGATAGCAATCAGCCCCAGCATTTT. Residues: CASSPSGDSNQPQHF.

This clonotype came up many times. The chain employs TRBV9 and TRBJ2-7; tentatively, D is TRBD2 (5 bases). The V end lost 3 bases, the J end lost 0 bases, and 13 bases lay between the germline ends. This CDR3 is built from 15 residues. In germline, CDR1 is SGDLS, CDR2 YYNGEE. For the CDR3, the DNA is TGTGCCAGCAGCGCGGGGATTTCTAGCTCCTACGAGCAGTACTTC. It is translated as CASSAGISSSYEQYF.

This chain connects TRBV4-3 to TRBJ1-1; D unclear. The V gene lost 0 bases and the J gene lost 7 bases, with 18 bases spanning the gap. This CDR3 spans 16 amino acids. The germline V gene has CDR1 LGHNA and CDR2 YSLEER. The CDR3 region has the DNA TGCGCCAGCAGCCAAGATCTACGGGTCCTAGTGGGTGAAGCTTTCTTT. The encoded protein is CASSQDLRVLVGEAFF.

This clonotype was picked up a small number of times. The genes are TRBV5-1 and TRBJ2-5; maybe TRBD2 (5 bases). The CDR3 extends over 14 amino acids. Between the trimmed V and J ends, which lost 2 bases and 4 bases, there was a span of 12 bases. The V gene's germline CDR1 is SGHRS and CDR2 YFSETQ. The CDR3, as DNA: TGCGCCAGCAGCTTAGCGGACGACGGAGAGACCCAGTACTTC. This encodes CASSLADDGETQYF.

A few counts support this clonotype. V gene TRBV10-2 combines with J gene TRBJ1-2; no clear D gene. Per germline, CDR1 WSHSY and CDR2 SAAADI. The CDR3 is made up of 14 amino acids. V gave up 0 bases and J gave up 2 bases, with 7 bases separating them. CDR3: CASSESVRNYGYTF. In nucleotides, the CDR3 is TGCGCCAGCAGTGAGTCGGTAAGGAACTATGGCTACACCTTC.

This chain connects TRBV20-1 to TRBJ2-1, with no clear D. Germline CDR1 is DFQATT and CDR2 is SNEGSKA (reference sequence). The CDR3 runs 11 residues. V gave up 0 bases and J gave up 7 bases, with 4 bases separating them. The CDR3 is CSARDGNEQFF. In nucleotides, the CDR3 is TGCAGTGCTAGAGATGGTAATGAGCAGTTCTTC.

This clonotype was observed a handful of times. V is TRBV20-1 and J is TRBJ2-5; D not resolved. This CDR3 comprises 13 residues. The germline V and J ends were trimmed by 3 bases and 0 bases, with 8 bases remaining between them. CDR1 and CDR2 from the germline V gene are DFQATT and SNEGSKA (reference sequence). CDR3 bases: TGCAGTGCTAGCCCCGGGTACCAAGAGACCCAGTACTTC. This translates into CSASPGYQETQYF.

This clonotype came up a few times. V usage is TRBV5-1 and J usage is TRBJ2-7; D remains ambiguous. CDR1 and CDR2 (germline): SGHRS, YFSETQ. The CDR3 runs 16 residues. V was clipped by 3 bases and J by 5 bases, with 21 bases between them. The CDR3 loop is CASSSRTWSTTNEQYF. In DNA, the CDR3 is TGCGCCAGCAGCTCCAGGACCTGGTCCACTACAAACGAGCAGTACTTC.

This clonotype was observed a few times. The DNA of the CDR3 is TGTGCCAGCAGCCAGGGGAGCGCCGGGGAGCTGTTTTTT. Its protein is CASSQGSAGELFF. The gene calls are TRBV6-1 and TRBJ2-2; D possibly corresponds to TRBD1 (6 bases). This CDR3 spans 13 amino acids. Trimming stripped 6 bases from V and 6 bases from J, with 11 bases between. Per the germline V gene, CDR1 is MNHNS and CDR2 is SASEGT.

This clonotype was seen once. CDR3 region: CSARDSSWGETQYF. The CDR3 bases are TGCAGTGCTAGAGATTCTAGTTGGGGAGAGACCCAGTACTTC. V and J are TRBV20-1 and TRBJ2-5; the D is unclear. V was cut by 0 bases and J by 4 bases, with 12 bases left in between. The CDR3 is 14 amino acids. In germline, CDR1 is DFQATT, CDR2 SNEGSKA (reference sequence).